The 21 T cell receptor beta chains below all came from one sample that was sequenced in a study of blood T cell repertoires in COVID-19 (dated by TCRdb to the early 2020s). The protocol used for the library was the immunoSEQ multiplex PCR assay. TCRdb provides this immuneACCESS table in a form limited to in-frame rearrangements. Some clones are lacking; in checked studies, under half of them reflect an unresolved V gene, and why the rest are absent is not known. For this sample the table gives about 70,000 clones, of which approximately 84% were detected only once. About 12% of the sample is in the top ten clones. The sequenced sample was peripheral blood. The source of these receptors is a human donor in a cohort sampled during active COVID-19.

The chain recombines TRBV27 with TRBJ2-3; maybe TRBD1 (6 bases). The CDR3 extends over 16 amino acids. The V and J ends lost 5 bases and 2 bases respectively, with 17 bases between them. Germline CDR1 reads MNHEY; CDR2 reads SMNVEV (reference sequence). The CDR3 is CASSEGFDRFTDTQYF. The CDR3, as DNA: TGTGCCAGCAGTGAAGGTTTCGACAGGTTCACAGATACGCAGTATTTT.

The chain has TRBV7-8 and TRBJ2-1; D may be TRBD1 (6 bases). V was shortened by 4 bases and J by 14 bases, with 21 bases between the two germline ends. Germline V gene data show CDR1 as SGHVS and CDR2 as FQNEAQ. CDR3 length equals 14 residues. The DNA of the CDR3 is TGTGCCAGCAGCTCCATGTACGACAGGATAAAAAAGTTCTTC. It encodes CASSSMYDRIKKFF.

This clone was detected only a few times. This chain connects TRBV13 to TRBJ1-3, with 7 positions matching TRBD1. Germline CDR1 PRHDT, CDR2 FYEKMQ (reference sequence). Losses at the gene ends were 5 bases for V and 3 bases for J; bases not matched to a gene: 7. The CDR3 contains 15 residues. In nucleotides, the CDR3 is TGTGCCAGCAGCGCCGGCAGGGGGTTTGGAAACACCATATATTTT. It specifies CASSAGRGFGNTIYF.

The chain recombines TRBV28 with TRBJ1-2; D gene uncertain. CDR1 is MDHEN and CDR2 is SYDVKM in the germline V gene. CDR3 length equals 12 residues. V was cut by 4 bases and J by 3 bases, with 6 bases left in between. CDR3 DNA sequence: TGTGCCAGCAGTTACGGAGACTATGGCTACACCTTC. This encodes CASSYGDYGYTF.

This rearrangement joins TRBV19 to TRBJ1-1; D unresolved. Germline CDR1 reads LNHDA; CDR2 reads SQIVND (reference sequence). The CDR3 has 13 residues. Trimming shortened V by 4 bases and J by 3 bases, and 9 bases separated the two germline ends. CDR3 amino acids: CASSNLGHTEAFF. The CDR3 coding sequence is TGTGCCAGTAGTAATCTGGGCCACACTGAAGCTTTCTTT. Variable domain in full (rest from reference TRBV19 and TRBJ1-1): DGGITQSPKYLFRKEGQNVTLSCEQNLNHDAMYWYRQDPGQGLRLIYYSQIVNDFQKGDIAEGYSVSREKKESFPLTVTSAQKNPTAFYLCASSNLGHTEAFFGQGTRLTVV.

The rearrangement joins TRBV7-3 to TRBJ1-6; weak D call: TRBD1 (6 bases). V gave up 2 bases and J gave up 6 bases, with 8 bases separating them. CDR1 and CDR2 from the germline V gene are SGHTA and FQGTGA. This CDR3 comprises 14 residues. The CDR3 DNA is TGTGCCAGCAGCTTAGGACAGTTTAATTCACCCCTCCACTTT. Its translation: CASSLGQFNSPLHF.

The chain has TRBV5-4 and TRBJ2-3, with 9 bases aligning to TRBD2. Germline assignment: CDR1 SGHNT and CDR2 YYREEE (reference sequence). This CDR3 contains 15 residues. Trimming removed 2 bases from V and 6 bases from J; junction bases left unmatched: 7. The CDR3 region has the DNA TGTGCCAGCAGCTTATTCCAGCGGGGGGACGATACGCAGTATTTT. It specifies CASSLFQRGDDTQYF.

V gene TRBV18 combines with J gene TRBJ1-5, with TRBD1 as a possible D gene (6 bases). Deletions cut 5 bases from V and 0 bases from J, with 11 bases between. Per germline, CDR1 KGHSH and CDR2 LQKENI. The CDR3 is 15 residues long. The CDR3 DNA sequence: TGTGCCAGCTCAACGGACAGTCATAGCAATCAGCCCCAGCATTTT. It is translated as CASSTDSHSNQPQHF.

The chain joins TRBV4-3 to TRBJ1-1, with D tentatively TRBD1 (6 bases). Between the trimmed V and J ends, which lost 0 bases and 5 bases, there was a span of 13 bases. The CDR3 covers 15 residues. Germline V gene lookup returns CDR1 LGHNA and CDR2 YSLEER. In nucleotides, the CDR3 is TGCGCCAGCAGCCAAGATCGGGGAAGGGGGACTGAAGCTTTCTTT. Its protein is CASSQDRGRGTEAFF.

The CDR3 DNA reads as TGCGCCAGCAGCAACAGGACAGGGGGCTATAACGAGCAGTACTTC. Protein product: CASSNRTGGYNEQYF. The rearrangement joins TRBV5-1 to TRBJ2-7, with 11 positions matching TRBD1. The CDR3 runs to 15 residues. V lost 4 bases, J lost 5 bases, and 8 bases stayed unmatched. The germline V gene has CDR1 SGHRS and CDR2 YFSETQ.

This clone was recorded a few times. The chain employs TRBV24-1 and TRBJ2-3, with no clear D. V was shortened by 9 bases and J by 2 bases, with 11 bases between the two germline ends. This CDR3 is built from 13 residues. The germline V gene encodes CDR1 KGHDR and CDR2 SFDVKD. CDR3 amino acids: CATLPGNTDTQYF. Written as DNA, the CDR3 is TGTGCCACCCTCCCGGGTAACACAGATACGCAGTATTTT.

V gene TRBV6-6 combines with J gene TRBJ1-2, with 9 bases aligning to TRBD1. CDR3 length equals 13 residues. The junction had 6 bases not matched to a gene; V was cut back by 7 bases and J by 6 bases. CDR1 MNHNY and CDR2 SVGAGI come from the germline V gene (reference sequence). The CDR3 is CASIRDRADGYTF. The DNA for the CDR3 is TGTGCCAGCATCCGGGACAGGGCTGATGGCTACACCTTC.

The J gene is TRBJ2-7, the V gene TRBV7-2; 7 bases line up with TRBD1. The CDR3 runs to 16 residues. Germline lookup yields CDR1 SGHTA and CDR2 FQGNSA. The trim removed 6 bases at V and 2 bases at J, leaving 13 bases unmatched. The CDR3 reads CASSYASGTDTYEQYF. CDR3 DNA: TGTGCCAGCAGTTATGCTTCCGGGACAGATACCTACGAGCAGTACTTC.

Only one count was recorded for this clone. The chain carries TRBV14 and TRBJ2-3; D uncertain. Trimming removed 1 base at V and 4 bases at J, with 24 bases between. The CDR3 runs to 19 residues. CDR1 is SGHDN, CDR2 FVKESK, per germline. The CDR3 sequence: CASSQGSLKVSAPADTQYF. Here the CDR3 DNA reads TGTGCCAGCAGCCAAGGGTCCCTCAAGGTCTCAGCGCCCGCAGATACGCAGTATTTT.

The chain carries TRBV18 and TRBJ2-7; a possible D gene is TRBD1 (5 bases). CDR3 length: 15 amino acids. From germline, CDR1 is KGHSH and CDR2 LQKENI. Trimming removed 1 base at V and 2 bases at J, with 12 bases between. CDR3 DNA: TGTGCCAGCTCACCACTCCAGGGCTCAACCTACGAGCAGTACTTC. This gives the protein CASSPLQGSTYEQYF. Full variable domain (outside the CDR3, taken from reference TRBV18 and TRBJ2-7): NAGVMQNPRHLVRRRGQEARLRCSPMKGHSHVYWYRQLPEEGLKFMVYLQKENIIDESGMPKERFSAEFPKEGPSILRIQQVVRGDSAAYFCASSPLQGSTYEQYFGPGTRLTVT.

This CDR3 is CASSLDRDRDFTDTQYF. The CDR3 DNA follows: TGTGCCAGCAGCTTGGACCGGGACAGGGACTTCACAGATACGCAGTATTTT. The chain combines TRBV5-5 with TRBJ2-3; 9 bases fit TRBD1. The CDR3 has 17 residues. In germline, CDR1 is SGHKS, CDR2 YYEKEE (reference sequence). Trimming removed 0 bases from V and 2 bases from J; junction bases left unmatched: 7.

The chain is built from TRBV19 and TRBJ2-5; 9 nucleotides agree with TRBD1. Germline loops: CDR1 LNHDA, CDR2 SQIVND (reference sequence). With V trimmed by 2 bases and J by 9 bases, 4 bases remained unmatched. This CDR3 spans 13 amino acids. Here the CDR3 reads CASSIWGQGPQYF. DNA for the CDR3: TGTGCCAGTAGTATATGGGGACAGGGTCCCCAGTACTTC.

The chain joins TRBV10-1 to TRBJ1-5; 10 bases match TRBD1. V lost 8 bases to trimming and J lost 4 bases; unmatched junction nucleotides: 5. The CDR3 consists of 14 residues. Germline lookup yields CDR1 WNHNN and CDR2 SYGVQD (reference sequence). CDR3 in DNA: TGCGCCAGCTCCGGGACAGGGGTGAATCAGCCCCAGCATTTT. Residues: CASSGTGVNQPQHF.

The chain is built from TRBV3-1 (or the pseudogene TRBV3-2) and TRBJ2-7; weak D call: TRBD2 (6 bases). The CDR3 is made up of 14 amino acids. The V end was cut by 4 bases, the J end by 7 bases, with 17 bases between. Germline loops: CDR1 LGHDT, CDR2 YNNKEL (reference sequence). The CDR3 reads CASSRAGLAREQYF. CDR3 sequence (DNA): TGTGCCAGCAGCCGTGCGGGACTGGCAAGGGAGCAGTACTTC.

The chain uses TRBV7-2 and TRBJ1-2; possible D gene TRBD1, 6 bases. Germline V CDR1 and CDR2: SGHTA, FQGNSA. The length of the CDR3 is 14 residues. V was pared by 4 bases and J by 0 bases, with 9 bases between. This CDR3 reads CASSYQGPNYGYTF. The DNA for the CDR3 is TGTGCCAGCAGCTACCAGGGGCCTAACTATGGCTACACCTTC.

This clone was detected a few times. This rearrangement joins TRBV28 to TRBJ1-2, with unresolved D. Germline assignment: CDR1 MDHEN and CDR2 SYDVKM. V gave up 1 base and J gave up 7 bases, with 10 bases separating them. CDR3 length: 13 amino acids. The CDR3 sequence is CASSLSGSSGYTF. Here the CDR3 DNA reads TGTGCCAGCAGTTTATCGGGGAGCTCTGGCTACACCTTC.